This T cell receptor (beta chain) is from a study of blood T cell repertoires in COVID-19. About the research overall: Acute-phase and convalescent COVID-19 samples originated in the United States, Italy and Spain. Sources were T cells, B-cell-depleted T cells, or PBMCs; the material itself was cDNA or gDNA.

Two negative PCRs, clearance, or symptom resolution characterized the recovered Cohort 3 donors. In the original analysis: Amplification of reference gene primers provided the estimated nucleated cell counts. The assay was immunoSEQ multiplex PCR, and TCRdb's table has in-frame clones only and misses some. The V and J calls and clone size were taken over from that table, and D and trimming were inferred from the DNA. The sample holds 250,000 to 300,000 clones, roughly nine tenths seen once. The sequence came from a woman aged 55 to 70 who had recovered from COVID-19. Material for sequencing was PBMCs or T cells enriched from blood (not recorded which).

CDR3 in amino acids: CASRFGQGNEQYF. CDR3 coding DNA: TGCGCCAGCAGATTTGGACAGGGGAACGAGCAGTACTTC. V gene TRBV5-1 combines with J gene TRBJ2-7, with 9 nucleotides matching TRBD1. Germline V gene data show CDR1 as SGHRS and CDR2 as YFSETQ. V was pared by 5 bases and J by 5 bases, with 5 bases of the junction left unmatched. This CDR3 has 13 residues.